Many counts were recorded for the clone carrying this T cell receptor beta chain. Trimming left V 6 bases short and J 4 bases short, with 18 bases between. The CDR3 covers 15 residues. The data originate from a study of T cells in Graves' hyperthyroidism and ophthalmopathy. Researchers took RNA transcripts and amplified the TCR beta CDR3 regions from them. The primer set for the first-round RT-PCR of the TCR CDR3 was HTBI. TCRdb processed the multiplex PCR reads anew with MiXCR; each CDR3 protein has one entry. The table lists over 650,000 distinct CDR3 sequences, 16% of them singletons. The chain is built from TRBV12-3 or TRBV12-4 and TRBJ1-2, with a weak D call TRBD1 (6 bases). This TCR was sampled from a man younger than 35 with Graves' hyperthyroidism. Source material: blood. The CDR3 region has the DNA TGTGCCAGCAGCCCGGTACGGGGGCGCGTCTATGGCTACACCTTC. Its translation: CASSPVRGRVYGYTF.